The 19 T cell receptor beta chains given below trace back to one sample, sequenced in a study of response to subunit inactivated influenza vaccine. Via MiXCR, TCRdb re-called the RT-PCR reads, giving one row per CDR3 protein. The table shows fewer than 600,000 distinct CDR3 sequences, with roughly 7.9% occurring only once. The sample was PBMCs from blood, taken less than 25 months after vaccination. These receptors came from a man between 50 and 75 years old who received an inactivated influenza vaccine.

This clonotype was recorded a few times. This CDR3 is CASSVYIAQPQHF. The CDR3 coding sequence is TGTGCCAGCAGTGTCTACATCGCTCAGCCCCAGCATTTT. The rearrangement uses TRBV12-3 or TRBV12-4 and TRBJ1-5; no reliable D call. This CDR3 region has 13 residues. Trimming removed 5 bases from V and 6 bases from J, with 11 bases in between.

This clonotype was detected many times. This chain uses TRBV11-2 with TRBJ1-6, with TRBD1 identical over 8 bases. CDR1 and CDR2 (germline): SGHAT, FQNNGV. Trimming took 5 bases from V and 9 from J; bases not matched to a gene: 6. This CDR3 comprises 14 residues. CDR3 in DNA: TGTGCCAGCAGCCCTCAGGGGGCAGGTTCACCCCTCCACTTT. It codes for CASSPQGAGSPLHF.

The chain carries TRBV9 and TRBJ2-4, with TRBD2 as a possible D gene (6 bases). The CDR3 is 18 residues long. Trimming removed 4 bases at V and 8 bases at J, with 28 bases between. Germline values: CDR1 SGDLS, CDR2 YYNGEE. The CDR3 DNA sequence: TGTGCCAGCAGCACCCCCCGGGGTAGCGGAAATATAGGGGACATTCAGTACTTC. As protein: CASSTPRGSGNIGDIQYF.

This clonotype was detected many times. The chain has TRBV6-6 and TRBJ2-7; D remains ambiguous. Per the germline V gene, CDR1 is MNHNY and CDR2 is SVGAGI (reference sequence). The CDR3 totals 12 residues. V lost 7 bases to trimming and J lost 3 bases, with 10 bases between them. This chain's CDR3 is CASISTNYEQYF. The DNA of the CDR3 is TGTGCCAGCATATCAACCAACTACGAGCAGTACTTC.

V and J are TRBV4-1 and TRBJ2-1; 13 positions match TRBD2. The V gene's germline CDR1 is MGHRA and CDR2 YSYEKL. The junction had 6 bases not matched to a gene; V was cut back by 1 base and J by 0 bases. This CDR3 spans 19 amino acids. CDR3 bases: TGCGCCAGCAGCCAAGGACTAGCGGGGGGCCCTAGCTCCTACAATGAGCAGTTCTTC. Amino acids: CASSQGLAGGPSSYNEQFF.

This clonotype was seen a few times. J is TRBJ2-1 and V is TRBV7-7, with D possibly called TRBD1 or TRBD2 (5 bases each). V shed 5 bases and J shed 5 bases, with 13 bases lying between them. CDR1 and CDR2 from the germline V gene are SSHAT and FNYEAQ (reference sequence). This CDR3 is built from 14 residues. CDR3 nucleotides: TGTGCCAGCAGCCCCGGGACGTACGACAATGAGCAGTTCTTC. Protein product: CASSPGTYDNEQFF.

This chain uses TRBV2 with TRBJ2-3; D is possibly TRBD1 or TRBD2 (5 bases each). The V end was cut by 6 bases, the J end by 0 bases, with 13 bases between. Germline lookup yields CDR1 SNHLY and CDR2 FYNNEI. The CDR3 has 15 amino acids. The CDR3 DNA is TGTGCCAGCAGGCAGGGACGGCCAAGCACAGATACGCAGTATTTT. Amino acid sequence: CASRQGRPSTDTQYF.

This clonotype has more than one count but fewer than ten. In nucleotides, the CDR3 is TGTGCCAGCAGCGCGCAGACTAGCGGGACAGATACGCAGTATTTT. Its translation: CASSAQTSGTDTQYF. The chain couples TRBV9 to TRBJ2-3; TRBD2 aligns across 10 bases. Germline V CDR1 and CDR2: SGDLS, YYNGEE. The CDR3 covers 15 residues. The V and J ends lost 3 bases and 3 bases, in that order; junction bases with no gene match: 4. Supplemented by reference TRBV9 and TRBJ2-3, the full variable domain reads DSGVTQTPKHLITATGQRVTLRCSPRSGDLSVYWYQQSLDQGLQFLIQYYNGEERAKGNILERFSAQQFPDLHSELNLSSLELGDSALYFCASSAQTSGTDTQYFGPGTRLTVL.

This clonotype was detected a few times. The chain carries TRBV2 and TRBJ2-5, with D perhaps matching TRBD2 (6 bases). Germline values: CDR1 SNHLY, CDR2 FYNNEI. Trimming took 8 bases from V and 5 from J, leaving 18 bases between them. This CDR3 spans 14 amino acids. The CDR3 loop reads CASGRTQNGETQYF. The CDR3 DNA follows: TGTGCCAGCGGGAGGACGCAAAATGGGGAGACCCAGTACTTC.

A word on this clonotype: A clone one base away is much larger, so this may be a read error. The V call is TRBV6-1, the J call TRBJ2-2; D call uncertain. The CDR3 has 10 residues. Germline values: CDR1 MNHNS, CDR2 SASEGT. Trimming took 10 bases from V and 5 from J, leaving 5 bases between them. Here the CDR3 DNA reads TGTGCCACCGGAACCGGGGAGCTGTTTTTT. This codes for CATGTGELFF.

The gene calls are TRBV5-5 and TRBJ1-2, with a possible D match to TRBD1 (5 bases). The CDR3 runs to 15 residues. The germline gives CDR1 SGHKS, CDR2 YYEKEE (reference sequence). V was pared by 2 bases and J by 3 bases, with 14 bases between. The CDR3 coding sequence is TGTGCCAGCAGCTTCGGGGCAGGGATCGACTATGGCTACACCTTC. Its protein product is CASSFGAGIDYGYTF. The complete variable domain, with remaining parts taken from reference TRBV5-5 and TRBJ1-2, reads DAGVTQSPTHLIKTRGQQVTLRCSPISGHKSVSWYQQVLGQGPQFIFQYYEKEERGRGNFPDRFSARQFPNYSSELNVNALLLGDSALYLCASSFGAGIDYGYTFGSGTRLTVV.

At least ten counts were recorded for this clonotype. The chain couples TRBV7-8 to TRBJ2-1; TRBD2 matches 7 bases. The ends lost 1 base at V and 8 bases at J; junction bases unmatched: 11. The CDR3 is 16 residues long. CDR1 and CDR2 (germline): SGHVS, FQNEAQ. CDR3 coding DNA: TGTGCCAGCAGCTTAGGAGCGGGGAGTTTAAGTTATGAGCAGTTCTTC. Translation: CASSLGAGSLSYEQFF. The variable domain in full, with the rest retrieved from reference TRBV7-8 and TRBJ2-1, is GAGVSQSPRYKVAKRGQDVALRCDPISGHVSLFWYQQALGQGPEFLTYFQNEAQLDKSGLPSDRFFAERPEGSVSTLKIQRTQQEDSAVYLCASSLGAGSLSYEQFFGPGTRLTVL.

A remark on this clonotype: One end of the junction varies from germline; a read error may be responsible. V is TRBV6-1 and J is TRBJ2-2; D is tentatively TRBD1 or TRBD2 (5 bases each). CDR3 size: 16 residues. Germline loops: CDR1 MNHNS, CDR2 SASEGT. This CDR3 is CASREEGRTNTGELFF. The CDR3 nucleotides read TGTGCCAGCAGAGAAGAGGGACGGACGAACACCGGGGAGCTGTTTTTT.

The table lists this clonotype with many counts. This chain connects TRBV29-1 to TRBJ2-7; weak D call: TRBD2 (7 bases). V was shortened by 5 bases and J by 0 bases, with 11 bases between the two germline ends. The CDR3 is 13 residues long. Germline V gives CDR1 SQVTM, CDR2 ANQGSEA. The CDR3 is CSVSGGASYEQYF. CDR3 nucleotide sequence: TGCAGCGTTAGTGGGGGGGCCTCCTACGAGCAGTACTTC.

This chain uses TRBV3-1 with TRBJ2-5; TRBD2 matches 10 bases. Losses at the gene ends were 1 base for V and 6 bases for J; bases not matched to a gene: 5. Germline V lookup: CDR1 LGHDT, CDR2 YNNKEL (reference sequence). The CDR3 contains 15 residues. The CDR3 here is CASSQGTSGLQTQYF. CDR3 DNA sequence: TGTGCCAGCAGCCAAGGGACTAGCGGTTTGCAGACCCAGTACTTC.

The gene calls are TRBV29-1 and TRBJ1-2; tentatively, D is TRBD1 (5 bases). Trimming took off 6 bases at V and 4 bases at J, with 12 bases between the two ends. Germline CDR1 and CDR2: SQVTM and ANQGSEA. The CDR3 is 12 amino acids. The CDR3 loop is CSVQGEGYGYTF. CDR3 in DNA: TGCAGCGTCCAGGGAGAGGGCTATGGCTACACCTTC.

V usage is TRBV29-1 and J usage is TRBJ2-5; 13 bases are shared with TRBD2. Germline V gene data show CDR1 as SQVTM and CDR2 as ANQGSEA. J gave up 3 bases and V 4 bases, and 14 bases lay outside the gene matches. CDR3 size: 18 residues. CDR3 in DNA: TGCAGCGTTGTCGGCCCGGGACTAGCGGGGCCCACCGAAGAGACCCAGTACTTC. This encodes CSVVGPGLAGPTEETQYF.

At least ten counts were recorded for this clonotype. This rearrangement joins TRBV12-3 or TRBV12-4 to TRBJ2-1; no reliable D call. CDR3 size: 11 residues. The V and J ends lost 0 bases and 16 bases respectively, with 10 bases between them. CDR3 residues: CASSLARSIFF. CDR3 DNA: TGTGCCAGCAGTTTAGCGAGAAGCATTTTCTTC.

This chain uses TRBV12-3 or TRBV12-4 with TRBJ1-5; 8 nucleotides match TRBD1. This CDR3 contains 14 residues. J was trimmed by 5 bases and V by 6 bases; bases with no gene match: 6. DNA for the CDR3: TGTGCCAGCAGCCTTGGACAGGGTTATCAGCCCCAGCATTTT. Protein: CASSLGQGYQPQHF.